This record concerns one T cell receptor (beta chain) sequence. The antigen is undetermined. The data are from a study of shared clonotypes between healthy human individuals. CD45RO-negative cells were positively selected for CCR7, leaving out terminally differentiated effector memory CD45RA+ cells. Libraries were prepared by immunoSEQ multiplex PCR; TCRdb keeps only in-frame clonotypes and omits some of them. The sample lists roughly 2,000,000 clones; about 95% were seen once. V was shortened by 1 base and J by 1 base, with 12 bases between the two germline ends. Germline CDR1 reads MGHRA; CDR2 reads YSYEKL. The CDR3 spans 16 residues. Findings and caveats of the study: The study drew on few donors, limiting represented genetic and exposure-history diversity. Clonotype sharing levels among donors were expected to vary with sequencing depth.

The clonotype originates from a man aged 18 to 35 in good health. The V call is TRBV4-1, the J call TRBJ2-3, with D unclear. The sample taken for sequencing was naive CD8+ T cells sorted from blood. The CDR3 sequence: CASSQGQAPGTDTQYF. In DNA, the CDR3 is TGCGCCAGCAGCCAAGGCCAGGCCCCCGGCACAGATACGCAGTATTTT.